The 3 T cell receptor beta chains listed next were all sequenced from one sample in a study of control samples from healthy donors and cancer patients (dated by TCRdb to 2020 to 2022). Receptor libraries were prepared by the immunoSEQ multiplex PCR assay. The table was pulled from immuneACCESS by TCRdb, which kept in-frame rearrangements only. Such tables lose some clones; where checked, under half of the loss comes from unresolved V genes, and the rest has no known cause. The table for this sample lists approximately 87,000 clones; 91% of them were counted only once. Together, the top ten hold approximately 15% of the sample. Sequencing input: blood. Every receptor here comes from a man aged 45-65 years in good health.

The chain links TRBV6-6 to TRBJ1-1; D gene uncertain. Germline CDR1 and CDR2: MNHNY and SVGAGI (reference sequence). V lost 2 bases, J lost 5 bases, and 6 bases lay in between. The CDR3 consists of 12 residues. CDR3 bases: TGTGCCAGCAGTTACGGGAGAACTGAAGCTTTCTTT. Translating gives CASSYGRTEAFF.

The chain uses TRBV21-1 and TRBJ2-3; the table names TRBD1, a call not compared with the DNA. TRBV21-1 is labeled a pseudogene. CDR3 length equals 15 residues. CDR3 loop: CASSKKGQGRDTQYF. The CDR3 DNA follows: TGTGCCAGCAGCAAAAAAGGACAGGGTAGAGATACGCAGTATTTT.

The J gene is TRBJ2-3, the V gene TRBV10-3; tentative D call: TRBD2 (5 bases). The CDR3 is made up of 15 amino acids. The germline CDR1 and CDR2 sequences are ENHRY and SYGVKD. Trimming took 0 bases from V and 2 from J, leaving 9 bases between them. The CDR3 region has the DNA TGTGCCATCAGTGAGTCCCCGGGAAACACAGATACGCAGTATTTT. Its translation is CAISESPGNTDTQYF.